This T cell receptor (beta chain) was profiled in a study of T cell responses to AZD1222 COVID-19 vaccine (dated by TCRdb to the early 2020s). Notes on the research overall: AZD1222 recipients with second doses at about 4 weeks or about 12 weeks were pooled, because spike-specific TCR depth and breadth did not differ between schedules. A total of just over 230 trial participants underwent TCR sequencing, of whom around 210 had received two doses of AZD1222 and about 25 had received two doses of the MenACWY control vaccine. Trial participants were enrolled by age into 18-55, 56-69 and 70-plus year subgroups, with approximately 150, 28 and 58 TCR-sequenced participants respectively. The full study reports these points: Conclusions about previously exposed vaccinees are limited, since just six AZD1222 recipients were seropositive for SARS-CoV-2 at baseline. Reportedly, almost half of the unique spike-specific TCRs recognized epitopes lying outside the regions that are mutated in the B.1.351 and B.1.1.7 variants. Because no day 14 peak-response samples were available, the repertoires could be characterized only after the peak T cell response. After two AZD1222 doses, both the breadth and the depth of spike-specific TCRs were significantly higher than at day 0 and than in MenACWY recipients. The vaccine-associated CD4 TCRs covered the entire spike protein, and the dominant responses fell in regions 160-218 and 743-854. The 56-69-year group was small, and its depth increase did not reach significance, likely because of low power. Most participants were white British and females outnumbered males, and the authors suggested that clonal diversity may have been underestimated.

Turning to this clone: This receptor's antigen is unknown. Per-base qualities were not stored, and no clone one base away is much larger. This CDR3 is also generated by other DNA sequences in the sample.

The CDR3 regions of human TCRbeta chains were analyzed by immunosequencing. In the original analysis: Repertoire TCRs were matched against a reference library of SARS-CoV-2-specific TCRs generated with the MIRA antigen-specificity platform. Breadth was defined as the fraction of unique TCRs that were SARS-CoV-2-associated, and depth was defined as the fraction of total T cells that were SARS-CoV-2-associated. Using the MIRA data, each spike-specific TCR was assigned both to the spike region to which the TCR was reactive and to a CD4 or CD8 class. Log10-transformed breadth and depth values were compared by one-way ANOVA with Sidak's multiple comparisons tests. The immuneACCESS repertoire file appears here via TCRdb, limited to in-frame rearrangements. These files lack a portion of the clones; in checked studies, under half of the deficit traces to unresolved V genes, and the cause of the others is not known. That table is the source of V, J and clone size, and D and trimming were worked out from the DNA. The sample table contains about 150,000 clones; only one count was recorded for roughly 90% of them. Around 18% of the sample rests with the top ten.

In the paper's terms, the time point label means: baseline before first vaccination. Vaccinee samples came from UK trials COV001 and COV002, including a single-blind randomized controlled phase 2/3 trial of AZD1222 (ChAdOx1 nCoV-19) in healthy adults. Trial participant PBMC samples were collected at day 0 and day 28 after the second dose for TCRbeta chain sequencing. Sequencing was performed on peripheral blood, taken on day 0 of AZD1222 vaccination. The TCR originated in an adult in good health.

The DNA sequence is given as TGTGCCAGCAGTTACGGGAACTATGGCTACACCTTC. Its protein is CASSYGNYGYTF. This receptor chain uses TRBV6-5 and TRBJ1-2, with no confidently assigned D gene. The CDR3 sequence holds 12 residues, the cysteine and phenylalanine included. Solely the CDR3 DNA is kept, with 36 bases framed from the first base. V loses 2 bases, J loses 2 bases, and the germline ends lie 3 bases apart. According to the germline V gene, CDR1 reads MNHEY and CDR2 reads SVGAGI.